This T cell receptor beta chain appears in the sequencing data of a study of metastatic and nonmetastatic thyroid tumors. Background on the study: Malignant and benign thyroid patients had repertoires compared in peripheral blood and tumor or nodule tissue. Findings of the study overall: Significantly greater TCR beta diversity was reportedly found in malignant thyroid tumors than in benign nodules (in blood and tumor).

A word on this clone: The antigen remains unidentified.

Thyroid surgery was performed in patients who had received no treatment beforehand. Under the authors' procedure: Across clinicopathological groups, CDR3 differences served as the basis for building a distant-metastasis classifier for papillary thyroid cancer. TCRdb reprocessed the PCR reads using MiXCR. The V and J calls shown here were made by TCRdb, not taken from the authors' results. This table holds around 21,000 clones, 23% found once. Trimming removed 3 bases at V and 0 bases at J, with 10 bases between. This CDR3 is 15 amino acids long. In germline, CDR1 is SGHNT, CDR2 YYREEE (reference sequence).

The genes are TRBV5-4 and TRBJ1-3; D is uncertain. The origin of this receptor is a male donor with papillary thyroid cancer or a benign thyroid nodule (not recorded which). Some clones in this sample may be carry-over from other donors' samples. The sequenced sample consisted of blood. CDR3 sequence: CASSSAEVSGNTIYF. The CDR3 nucleotides are TGTGCCAGCAGCTCAGCTGAGGTCTCTGGAAACACCATATATTTT.